This T cell receptor (beta chain) originates from a study of T cells in Graves' hyperthyroidism and ophthalmopathy. General observations from the study: Median prediction lead before ophthalmopathy onset was about 6.7 months with the model. Most thyroid clonotypes with frequency above 0.001 were detected in blood.

Amplification of TCR beta CDR3 regions used RNA as the template. HTBI primers were used for first-round RT-PCR of the TCR CDR3. MiXCR, run by TCRdb on the multiplex PCR reads, gives a single entry per CDR3 protein. Of 550,000 to 700,000 distinct CDR3 sequences in the sample, under 60% were seen once. This clonotype was detected many times. Its antigen is as yet unknown. The CDR3 runs to 14 residues. CDR1 and CDR2 (germline): SEHNR, FQNEAQ (reference sequence). V was shortened by 1 base and J by 7 bases, with 8 bases between the two germline ends. Sequencing was done on a sample of peripheral blood or thyroid tissue (not recorded which). This sequence originates from an adult woman with Graves' disease, either hyperthyroidism or ophthalmopathy (not recorded which). This sequence joins TRBV7-9 and TRBJ1-6; tentatively, D is TRBD1 (6 bases). This CDR3 is CASSLEGGNSPLHF. DNA for the CDR3: TGTGCCAGCAGCTTAGAGGGGGGGAATTCACCCCTCCACTTT. Filled out from reference TRBV7-9 and TRBJ1-6, the complete variable domain reads DTGVSQNPRHKITKRGQNVTFRCDPISEHNRLYWYRQTLGQGPEFLTYFQNEAQLEKSRLLSDRFSAERPKGSFSTLEIQRTEQGDSAMYLCASSLEGGNSPLHFGNGTRLTVT.